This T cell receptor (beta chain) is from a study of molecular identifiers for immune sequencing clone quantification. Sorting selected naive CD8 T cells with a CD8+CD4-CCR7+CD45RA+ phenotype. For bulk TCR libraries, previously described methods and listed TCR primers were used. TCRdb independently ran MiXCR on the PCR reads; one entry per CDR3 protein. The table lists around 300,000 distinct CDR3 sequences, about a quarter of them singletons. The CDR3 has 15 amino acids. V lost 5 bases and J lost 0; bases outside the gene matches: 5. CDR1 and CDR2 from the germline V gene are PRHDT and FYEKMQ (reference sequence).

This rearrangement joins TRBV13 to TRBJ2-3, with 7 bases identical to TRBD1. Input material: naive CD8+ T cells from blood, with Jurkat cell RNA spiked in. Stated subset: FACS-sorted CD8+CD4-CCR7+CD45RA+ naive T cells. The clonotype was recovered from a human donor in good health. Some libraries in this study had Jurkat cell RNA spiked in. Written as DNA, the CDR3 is TGTGCCAGCAGCCCTGAGGGACAGAGCACAGATACGCAGTATTTT. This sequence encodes CASSPEGQSTDTQYF.